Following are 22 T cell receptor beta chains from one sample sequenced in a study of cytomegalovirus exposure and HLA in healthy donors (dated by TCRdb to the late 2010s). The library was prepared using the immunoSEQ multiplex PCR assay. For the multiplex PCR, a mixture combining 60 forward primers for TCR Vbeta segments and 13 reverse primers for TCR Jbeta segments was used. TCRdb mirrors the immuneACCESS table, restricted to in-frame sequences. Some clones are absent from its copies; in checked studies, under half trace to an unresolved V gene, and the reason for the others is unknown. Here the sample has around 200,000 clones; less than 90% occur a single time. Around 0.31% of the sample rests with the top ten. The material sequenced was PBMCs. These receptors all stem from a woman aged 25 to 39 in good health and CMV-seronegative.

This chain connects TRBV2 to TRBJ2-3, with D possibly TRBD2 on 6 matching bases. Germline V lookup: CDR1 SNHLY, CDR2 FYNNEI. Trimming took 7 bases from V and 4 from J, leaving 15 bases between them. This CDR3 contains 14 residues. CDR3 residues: CASTGARSADTQYF. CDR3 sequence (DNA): TGTGCCAGCACGGGAGCTAGGTCGGCAGATACGCAGTATTTT.

The CDR3 sequence is CASSNGLAGAATHTDTQYF. The CDR3 nucleotides read TGCGCCAGCAGTAACGGACTAGCGGGAGCCGCCACCCACACAGATACGCAGTATTTT. V usage is TRBV10-2 and J usage is TRBJ2-3, with TRBD2 matching 13 bases. This CDR3 region has 19 residues. Looked up from germline, CDR1 is WSHSY and CDR2 is SAAADI. Trimming took 5 bases from V and 2 from J; bases not matched to a gene: 13.

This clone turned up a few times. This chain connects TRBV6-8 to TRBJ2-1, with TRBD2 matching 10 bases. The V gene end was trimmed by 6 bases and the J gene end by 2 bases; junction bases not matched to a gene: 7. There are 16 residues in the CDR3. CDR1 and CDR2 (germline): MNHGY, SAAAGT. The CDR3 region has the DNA TGTGCCAGCAGCTTCCATAGCGGGGGGCCCTACAATGAGCAGTTCTTC. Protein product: CASSFHSGGPYNEQFF.

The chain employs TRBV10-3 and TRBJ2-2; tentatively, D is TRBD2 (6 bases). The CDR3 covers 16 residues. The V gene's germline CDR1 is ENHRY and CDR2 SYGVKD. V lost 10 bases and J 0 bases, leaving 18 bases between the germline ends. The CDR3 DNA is TGTGCCACGTCCCCCGGGACTGCCGCGAACACCGGGGAGCTGTTTTTT. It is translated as CATSPGTAANTGELFF.

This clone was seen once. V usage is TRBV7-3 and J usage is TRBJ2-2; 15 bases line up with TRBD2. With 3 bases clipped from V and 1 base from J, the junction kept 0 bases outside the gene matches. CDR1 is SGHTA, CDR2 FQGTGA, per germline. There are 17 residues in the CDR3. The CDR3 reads CASSLGLAGGNTGELFF. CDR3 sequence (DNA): TGTGCCAGCAGCTTGGGACTAGCGGGAGGGAACACCGGGGAGCTGTTTTTT.

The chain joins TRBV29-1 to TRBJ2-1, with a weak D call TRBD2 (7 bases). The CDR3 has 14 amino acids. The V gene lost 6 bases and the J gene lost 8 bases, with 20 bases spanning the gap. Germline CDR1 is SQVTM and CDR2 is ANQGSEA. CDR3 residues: CSVGGGSPKDEQFF. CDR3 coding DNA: TGCAGCGTGGGGGGCGGGAGTCCCAAGGATGAGCAGTTCTTC.

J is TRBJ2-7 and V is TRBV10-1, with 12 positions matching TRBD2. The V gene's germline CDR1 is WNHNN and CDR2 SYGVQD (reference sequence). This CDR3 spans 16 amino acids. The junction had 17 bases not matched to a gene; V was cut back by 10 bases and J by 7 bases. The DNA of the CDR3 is TGCGCCAACCCATCACTAGCGGGAGGTCCGGTGGGGGAGCAGTACTTC. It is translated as CANPSLAGGPVGEQYF.

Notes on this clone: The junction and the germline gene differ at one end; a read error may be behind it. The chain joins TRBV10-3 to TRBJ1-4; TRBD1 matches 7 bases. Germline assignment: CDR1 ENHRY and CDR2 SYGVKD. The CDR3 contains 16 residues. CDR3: CAISGDRAMTSEKLFF. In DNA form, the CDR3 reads TGTGCCATCAGCGGAGACAGGGCCATGACTAGTGAAAAACTGTTTTTT.

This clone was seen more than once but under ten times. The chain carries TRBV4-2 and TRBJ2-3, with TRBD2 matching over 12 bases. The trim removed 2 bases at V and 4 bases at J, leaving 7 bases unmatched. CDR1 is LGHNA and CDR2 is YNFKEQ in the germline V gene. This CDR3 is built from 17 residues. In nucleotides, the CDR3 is TGTGCCAGCAGCCAACCTGGATCTAGCGGGGGGGCAGATACGCAGTATTTT. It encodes CASSQPGSSGGADTQYF.

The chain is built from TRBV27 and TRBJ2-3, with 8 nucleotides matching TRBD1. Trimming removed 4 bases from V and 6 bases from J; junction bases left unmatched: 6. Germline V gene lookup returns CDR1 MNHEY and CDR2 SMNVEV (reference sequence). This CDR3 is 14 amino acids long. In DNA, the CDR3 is TGTGCCAGCAGTTGGGACAGGCTTGGGGATACGCAGTATTTT. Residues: CASSWDRLGDTQYF.

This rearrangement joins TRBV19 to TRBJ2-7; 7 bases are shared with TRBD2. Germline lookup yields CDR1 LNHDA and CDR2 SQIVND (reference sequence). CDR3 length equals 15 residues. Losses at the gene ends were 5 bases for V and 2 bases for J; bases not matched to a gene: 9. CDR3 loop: CASSPRGGATYEQYF. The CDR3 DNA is TGTGCCAGTAGTCCTCGGGGAGGGGCAACCTACGAGCAGTACTTC.

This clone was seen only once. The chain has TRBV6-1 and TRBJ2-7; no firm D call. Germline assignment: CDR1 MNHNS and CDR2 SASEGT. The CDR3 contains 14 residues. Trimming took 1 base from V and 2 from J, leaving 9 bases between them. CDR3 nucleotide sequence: TGTGCCAGCAGTGAAGAGTACGGTACCTACGAGCAGTACTTC. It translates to CASSEEYGTYEQYF.

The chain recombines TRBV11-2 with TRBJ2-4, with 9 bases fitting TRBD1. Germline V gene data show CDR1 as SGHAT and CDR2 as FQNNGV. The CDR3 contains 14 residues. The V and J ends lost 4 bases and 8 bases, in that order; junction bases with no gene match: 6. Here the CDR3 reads CASSSGTGMDIQYF. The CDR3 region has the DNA TGTGCCAGCAGCTCCGGGACAGGGATGGACATTCAGTACTTC. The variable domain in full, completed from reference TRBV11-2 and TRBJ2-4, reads EAGVAQSPRYKIIEKRQSVAFWCNPISGHATLYWYQQILGQGPKLLIQFQNNGVVDDSQLPKDRFSAERLKGVDSTLKIQPAKLEDSAVYLCASSSGTGMDIQYFGAGTRLSVL.

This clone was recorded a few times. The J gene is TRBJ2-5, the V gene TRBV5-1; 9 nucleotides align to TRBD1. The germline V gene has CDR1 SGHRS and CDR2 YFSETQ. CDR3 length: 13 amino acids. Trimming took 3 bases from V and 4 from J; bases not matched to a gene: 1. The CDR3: CASSWGQGETQYF. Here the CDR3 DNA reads TGCGCCAGCAGCTGGGGACAGGGAGAGACCCAGTACTTC.

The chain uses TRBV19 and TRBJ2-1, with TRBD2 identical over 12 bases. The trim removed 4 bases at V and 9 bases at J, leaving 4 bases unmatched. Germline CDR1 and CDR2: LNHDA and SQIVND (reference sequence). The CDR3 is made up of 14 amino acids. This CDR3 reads CASSRLAGVLEQFF. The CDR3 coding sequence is TGTGCCAGTAGTAGACTAGCGGGAGTTCTTGAGCAGTTCTTC.

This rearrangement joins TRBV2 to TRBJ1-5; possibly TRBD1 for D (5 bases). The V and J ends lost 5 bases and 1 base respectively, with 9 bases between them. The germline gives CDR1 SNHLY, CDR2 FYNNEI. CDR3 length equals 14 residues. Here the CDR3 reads CASSPRGSNQPQHF. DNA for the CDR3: TGTGCCAGCAGTCCTAGGGGCAGCAATCAGCCCCAGCATTTT.

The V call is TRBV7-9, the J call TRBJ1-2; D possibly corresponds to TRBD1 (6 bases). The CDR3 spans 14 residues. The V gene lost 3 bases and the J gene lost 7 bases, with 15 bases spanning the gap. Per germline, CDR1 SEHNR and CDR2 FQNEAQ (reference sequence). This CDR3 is CASSFQGREVGYTF. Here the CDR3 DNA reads TGTGCCAGCAGCTTCCAGGGGAGGGAGGTTGGCTACACCTTC.

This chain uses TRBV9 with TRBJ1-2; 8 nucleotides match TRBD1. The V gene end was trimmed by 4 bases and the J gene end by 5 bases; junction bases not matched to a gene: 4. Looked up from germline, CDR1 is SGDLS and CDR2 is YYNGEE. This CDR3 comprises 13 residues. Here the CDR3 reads CASSRQGTYGYTF. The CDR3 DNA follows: TGTGCCAGCAGCCGACAGGGGACATATGGCTACACCTTC. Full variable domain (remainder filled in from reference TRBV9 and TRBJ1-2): DSGVTQTPKHLITATGQRVTLRCSPRSGDLSVYWYQQSLDQGLQFLIQYYNGEERAKGNILERFSAQQFPDLHSELNLSSLELGDSALYFCASSRQGTYGYTFGSGTRLTVV.

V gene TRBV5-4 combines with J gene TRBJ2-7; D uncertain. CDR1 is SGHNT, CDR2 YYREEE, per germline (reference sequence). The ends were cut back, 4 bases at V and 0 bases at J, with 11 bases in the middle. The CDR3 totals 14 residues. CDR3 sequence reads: CASSILLSSYEQYF. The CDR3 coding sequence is TGTGCCAGCAGCATTCTACTAAGCTCCTACGAGCAGTACTTC.

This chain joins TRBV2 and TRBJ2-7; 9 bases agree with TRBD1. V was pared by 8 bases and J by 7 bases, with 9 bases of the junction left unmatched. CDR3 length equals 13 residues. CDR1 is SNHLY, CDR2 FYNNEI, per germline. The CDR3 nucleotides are TGTGCCAGCCGGGACAGGGTAACTCTGGAGCAGTACTTC. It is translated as CASRDRVTLEQYF.

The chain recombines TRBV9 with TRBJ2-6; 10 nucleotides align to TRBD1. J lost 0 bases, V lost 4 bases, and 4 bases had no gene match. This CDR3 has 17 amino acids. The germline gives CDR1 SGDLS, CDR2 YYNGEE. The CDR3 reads CASSPGQGSSGANVLTF. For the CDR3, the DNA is TGTGCCAGCAGCCCGGGACAGGGGAGCTCTGGGGCCAACGTCCTGACTTTC.

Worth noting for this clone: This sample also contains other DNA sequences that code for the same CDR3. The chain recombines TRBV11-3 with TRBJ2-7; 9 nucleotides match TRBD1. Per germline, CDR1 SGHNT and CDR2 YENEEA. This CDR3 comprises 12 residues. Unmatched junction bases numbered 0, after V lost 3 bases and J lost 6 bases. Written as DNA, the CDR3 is TGTGCCAGCAGCTTGACAGGGGGCGAGCAGTACTTC. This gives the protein CASSLTGGEQYF.